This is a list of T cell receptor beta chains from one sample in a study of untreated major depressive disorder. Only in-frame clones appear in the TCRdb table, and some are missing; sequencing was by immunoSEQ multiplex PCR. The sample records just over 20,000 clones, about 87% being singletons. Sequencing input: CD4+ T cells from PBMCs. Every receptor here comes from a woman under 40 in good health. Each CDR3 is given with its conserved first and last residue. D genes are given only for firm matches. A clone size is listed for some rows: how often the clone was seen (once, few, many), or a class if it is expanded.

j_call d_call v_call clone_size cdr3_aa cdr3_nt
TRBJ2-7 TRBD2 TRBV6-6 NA CASSSGTSGGYEQYF TGTGCCAGCAGTTCCGGGACTAGCGGGGGTTACGAGCAGTACTTC
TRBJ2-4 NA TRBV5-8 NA CASSLDGGLAKNIQYF TGTGCCAGCAGCTTGGATGGCGGATTAGCCAAAAACATTCAGTACTTC
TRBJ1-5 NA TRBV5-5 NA CASSLQGLVRQPQHF TGTGCCAGCAGCTTGCAGGGGCTAGTTCGTCAGCCCCAGCATTTT
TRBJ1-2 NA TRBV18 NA CASSPTAREIGGYTF TGTGCCAGCTCACCCACCGCTAGGGAAATAGGGGGCTACACCTTC
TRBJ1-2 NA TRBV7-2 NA CASSRNNYGYTF TGTGCCAGCAGCCGGAATAACTATGGCTACACCTTC
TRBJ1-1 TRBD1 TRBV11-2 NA CASSQNRGATTEAFF TGTGCCAGCAGCCAAAACAGGGGAGCGACCACTGAAGCTTTCTTT
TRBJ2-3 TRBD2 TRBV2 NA CASSEEGLAGHGTQYF TGTGCCAGCAGTGAAGAGGGACTAGCGGGCCATGGGACGCAGTATTTT
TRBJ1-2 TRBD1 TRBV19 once CASSIGQGGDYGYTF TGTGCCAGTAGTATAGGACAGGGTGGAGACTATGGCTACACCTTC
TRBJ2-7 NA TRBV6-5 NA CASSYFGFSSYEQYF TGTGCCAGCAGTTACTTCGGGTTTAGCTCCTACGAGCAGTACTTC
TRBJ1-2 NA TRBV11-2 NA CASSIGGNYGYTF TGTGCCAGCAGCATAGGAGGGAACTATGGCTACACCTTC
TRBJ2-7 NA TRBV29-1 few CSVKRGAETYEQYF TGCAGCGTTAAACGCGGGGCAGAGACCTACGAGCAGTACTTC
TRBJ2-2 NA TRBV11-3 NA CASSLEAGELFF TGTGCCAGCAGCTTAGAGGCCGGGGAGCTGTTTTTT
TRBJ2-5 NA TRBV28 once CASSSGDVGTQYF TGTGCCAGCAGTTCCGGGGATGTGGGGACCCAGTACTTC
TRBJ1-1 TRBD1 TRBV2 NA CASSVSGGDTEAFF TGTGCCAGCAGTGTTTCAGGGGGTGACACTGAAGCTTTCTTT
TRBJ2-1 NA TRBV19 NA CASFGGGTYNEQFF TGTGCCAGTTTCGGGGGTGGGACATACAATGAGCAGTTCTTC
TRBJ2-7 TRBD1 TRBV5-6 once CASSRPHRGSYEQYF TGTGCCAGCAGCCGTCCCCACAGGGGCTCCTACGAGCAGTACTTC
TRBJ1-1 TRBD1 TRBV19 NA CASSLRQGATTEAFF TGTGCCAGTAGTCTACGACAGGGGGCGACCACTGAAGCTTTCTTT
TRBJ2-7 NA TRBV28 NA CASSLEGHARSYEQYF TGTGCCAGCAGTTTAGAGGGCCACGCTCGCTCCTACGAGCAGTACTTC
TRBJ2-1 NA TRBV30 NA CAWTAPSPYNEQFF TGTGCCTGGACCGCTCCGAGTCCCTACAATGAGCAATTCTTC
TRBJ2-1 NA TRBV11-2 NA CASTNIRGLNEQFF TGTGCCAGCACCAACATAAGGGGTTTAAATGAGCAGTTCTTC
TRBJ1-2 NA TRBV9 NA CASRQIYGYTF TGTGCCAGCCGACAAATTTATGGCTACACCTTC
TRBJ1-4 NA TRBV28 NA CASSFRAEKLFF TGTGCCAGCAGTTTCAGGGCGGAAAAACTGTTTTTT
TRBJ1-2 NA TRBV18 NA CASSPVHDSNTF TGTGCCAGCTCACCTGTCCACGACAGTAACACCTTC